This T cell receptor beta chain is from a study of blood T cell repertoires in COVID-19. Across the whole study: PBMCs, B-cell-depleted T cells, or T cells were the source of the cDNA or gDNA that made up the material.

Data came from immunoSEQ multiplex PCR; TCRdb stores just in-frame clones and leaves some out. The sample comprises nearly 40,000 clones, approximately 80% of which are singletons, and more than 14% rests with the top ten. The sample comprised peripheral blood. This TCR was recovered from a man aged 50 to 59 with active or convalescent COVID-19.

CDR3 sequence reads: CASSPNEGSGETQYF. The DNA for the CDR3 is TGTGCCAGCAGCCCTAACGAGGGTTCGGGGGAGACCCAGTACTTC. The J gene is TRBJ2-5, the V gene TRBV7-6; a possible D gene is TRBD2 (5 bases). The length of the CDR3 is 15 residues. Germline CDR1 reads SGHVS; CDR2 reads FNYEAQ. V was clipped by 5 bases and J by 5 bases, with 18 bases between them.